This TCR beta chain originates from a study of Graves' ophthalmopathy and Graves' hyperthyroidism. Study summary: No ophthalmopathy within 18 months of follow-up signified stable hyperthyroidism. Study results and limitations: Among thyroid clonotypes expanded above 0.001 frequency, most also appeared in blood. Between ophthalmopathy and stable hyperthyroidism, a 13-signature model drew a separation with about 88% sensitivity and about 81% specificity.

For this clonotype: Antigen unknown.

Trimming left V 7 bases short and J 2 bases short, with 19 bases between. The length of the CDR3 is 16 residues. Hyperthyroidism was new, under 2 months, in patients aged 18 to 65. RNA transcripts yielded amplified TCR beta CDR3 regions. HTBI primers primed a first-round RT-PCR, and a second-round multiplex PCR followed. TCRdb reprocessed the multiplex PCR reads via MiXCR and lists one record per CDR3 protein. The data hold 500,000 to 700,000 distinct CDR3 sequences, with roughly 40% observed a single time. This chain links TRBV12-3 or TRBV12-4 with TRBJ2-3; D possibly corresponds to TRBD1 (6 bases). The TCR was taken from an adult man with Graves' hyperthyroidism. Sequenced: peripheral blood or thyroid tissue (not recorded which). The CDR3 reads CASTSWGHHYTDTQYF. Written as DNA, the CDR3 is TGTGCCAGCACCTCGTGGGGACACCATTACACAGATACGCAGTATTTT.